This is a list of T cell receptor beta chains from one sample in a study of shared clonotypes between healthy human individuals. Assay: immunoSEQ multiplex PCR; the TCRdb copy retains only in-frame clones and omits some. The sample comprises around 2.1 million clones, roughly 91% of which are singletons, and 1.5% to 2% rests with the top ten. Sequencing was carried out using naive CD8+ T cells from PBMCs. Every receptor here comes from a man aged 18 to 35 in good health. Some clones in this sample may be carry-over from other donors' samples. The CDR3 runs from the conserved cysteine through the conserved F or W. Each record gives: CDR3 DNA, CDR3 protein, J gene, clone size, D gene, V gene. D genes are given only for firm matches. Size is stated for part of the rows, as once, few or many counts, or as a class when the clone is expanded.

TGCAGCGTTGTAGCGGGAATGGCACTGAACACTGAAGCTTTCTTT CSVVAGMALNTEAFF TRBJ1-1 few - TRBV29-1
TGTGCCGCGGGGACAAGGGGCGCAGATACGCAGTATTTT CAAGTRGADTQYF TRBJ2-3 - - TRBV25-1
TGTGCTAGCGGGGACAGCTCCTACAATGAGCAGTTCTTC CASGDSSYNEQFF TRBJ2-1 - TRBD1 TRBV12-5
TGTGCCAGCAGCTTGTCGGGACAGGCGAGTCAGCCCCAGCATTTT CASSLSGQASQPQHF TRBJ1-5 - TRBD1 TRBV7-8
TGTGCCAGTAGTCTAATAGCGGAGGATACGCAGTATTTT CASSLIAEDTQYF TRBJ2-3 - - TRBV19
TGTGCCACCACCACGGGTCCCCCGAACGACGAGCAGTACTTC CATTTGPPNDEQYF TRBJ2-7 - - TRBV15
TGTGCCAGCAGCTTTTACGCGGCGGGTACGAACTACGAGCAGTACTTC CASSFYAAGTNYEQYF TRBJ2-7 - - TRBV28
TGTGCCAGCAGTTTACGGAGCGGGATCGGTCTTTACGAGCAGTACTTC CASSLRSGIGLYEQYF TRBJ2-7 - TRBD2 TRBV28
TGTGCCAGCAGTTTATCCCCAGGGTCAGGGAGTGAAAAACTGTTTTTT CASSLSPGSGSEKLFF TRBJ1-4 - - TRBV27
TGTGCCAGCGACCCAGGGGGCGCGACTGAAGCTTTCTTT CASDPGGATEAFF TRBJ1-1 - TRBD1 TRBV7-9
TGCAGCGTTGAATGGGGCCAGGAGAACACCGGGGAGCTGTTTTTT CSVEWGQENTGELFF TRBJ2-2 - - TRBV29-1
TGCGCCAGCAGCCATGGGGGTATGGGTGAAGCTTTCTTT CASSHGGMGEAFF TRBJ1-1 - - TRBV4-1
TGTGCCAGCAGTCCACATTGGAGGGAAGGGGATACGCCCCAGCATTTT CASSPHWREGDTPQHF TRBJ1-5 - - TRBV28
TGTGCCAGCAGCCCGTCCGGCGCTAAGGGAAGTGCGGGAAATGAGCAGTTCTTC CASSPSGAKGSAGNEQFF TRBJ2-1 - - TRBV7-8
TGTGCCAGCACCGGGGAGAGGATAGGGGATGAGCAGTTCTTC CASTGERIGDEQFF TRBJ2-1 - - TRBV9
TGTGCCAGCCAGCGGGCCGTACACCCGTACGAGCAGTACTTC CASQRAVHPYEQYF TRBJ2-7 - - TRBV7-8
TGTGCCAGCAGTCTCGGGAGACACTACGAGCAGTACTTC CASSLGRHYEQYF TRBJ2-7 - - TRBV27
TGTGCCTGTACCGGGTTCCCCTCAACCGGCAGGGGACAAGAGACCCAGTACTTC CACTGFPSTGRGQETQYF TRBJ2-5 - - TRBV2
TGTGCCAGCAGCTTAGGTACAACGGAGACGAACAATGAGCAGTTCTTC CASSLGTTETNNEQFF TRBJ2-1 - - TRBV11-3
TGTGCCAGCAGCTTAGGTCAGGGGTTTAGGAATGAAAAACTGTTTTTT CASSLGQGFRNEKLFF TRBJ1-4 - - TRBV11-3
TGTGCCAGCAGTTACCGGACAGGGGGAGAGACCCAGTACTTC CASSYRTGGETQYF TRBJ2-5 - TRBD1 TRBV6-5
TGTGCCAGCGGCCCACTAGCGGGAGGGCCAACTGAGCAGTTCTTC CASGPLAGGPTEQFF TRBJ2-1 - TRBD2 TRBV6-5
TGTGCCAGCAGCTGGGACAGGGTCTACGAGCAGTACTTC CASSWDRVYEQYF TRBJ2-7 - TRBD1 TRBV7-9
TGCGCCAGCAGCCAAGATACAGCATACACTGAAGCTTTCTTT CASSQDTAYTEAFF TRBJ1-1 few - TRBV4-3
TGTGCCAGCAGGCCAGGGAGGGTTACGTCCGAGCAGTACTTC CASRPGRVTSEQYF TRBJ2-7 - TRBD2 TRBV28
TGTGCCAGCAGCCTTTACTACCGAAGAGGCACAGATACGCAGTATTTT CASSLYYRRGTDTQYF TRBJ2-3 - - TRBV7-2
TGTGCCACCAGCAGAGCCAGACAGGGAGCTGGGAACACCATATATTTT CATSRARQGAGNTIYF TRBJ1-3 - TRBD1 TRBV15
TGTGCCAGCAGTTTAAGTACCTCGGCTTCTTCTGAGCAGTTCTTC CASSLSTSASSEQFF TRBJ2-1 - - TRBV27
TGTGCCAGCAGCAAACTAGCGGGAGGGAGGCATGAGCAGTTCTTC CASSKLAGGRHEQFF TRBJ2-1 once TRBD2 TRBV28
TGTGCCAGCAGTTACACGGGACAGGGTCCGAAGGAAGCTTTCTTT CASSYTGQGPKEAFF TRBJ1-1 - TRBD1 TRBV6-5
TGTGCCAGCAGCGTAGTGCCAGGGCACATGAACACTGAAGCTTTCTTT CASSVVPGHMNTEAFF TRBJ1-1 - - TRBV9
TGTGCCACCAGCAGCTGGGCACGACCCTCCTACGAGCAGTACTTC CATSSWARPSYEQYF TRBJ2-7 - - TRBV15
TGTGCCAGCAGCATGGGACTAGCGGAATCCTACGAGCAGTACTTC CASSMGLAESYEQYF TRBJ2-7 - TRBD2 TRBV28
TGTGCCAGCAGTTACTCCGGGGCCCTCTCCTACAATGAGCAGTTCTTC CASSYSGALSYNEQFF TRBJ2-1 - - TRBV6-5
TGTGCCAGCAGTGATCGGTCTTTCGTTAGCGGGAGGACCACAGATACGCAGTATTTT CASSDRSFVSGRTTDTQYF TRBJ2-3 - TRBD2 TRBV6-4
TGTGCCAGCAGTTCCCGGGGCGGGGGGACCTACGAGCAGTACTTC CASSSRGGGTYEQYF TRBJ2-7 - TRBD2 TRBV13
TGTGCCAGCAGCTCCGGAACATCCTACGAGCAGTACTTC CASSSGTSYEQYF TRBJ2-7 - - TRBV13
TGTGCCAGCAGTTTCGGGCGGGAGATGGGAGAGACCCAGTACTTC CASSFGREMGETQYF TRBJ2-5 - TRBD2 TRBV28
TGTGCCAGCAGCTTAGAACCAAAAAGACTAGCGGCCGGCAACAATGAGCAGTTCTTC CASSLEPKRLAAGNNEQFF TRBJ2-1 - TRBD2 TRBV11-2
TGTGCCAGCAGTTATTACGGAGCGGGCACTGAAGCTTTCTTT CASSYYGAGTEAFF TRBJ1-1 - - TRBV27
TGTGCCAGTAGTATAGCCCGGACAACGAACACTGAAGCTTTCTTT CASSIARTTNTEAFF TRBJ1-1 - - TRBV19
TGTGCCACCAGCACAAGGGTTCCCTACGAGCAGTACTTC CATSTRVPYEQYF TRBJ2-7 - - TRBV15
TGTGCCAGCAGTGTAGGAGCGGGAGGGCCGAGTAGGGAGCAGTACTTC CASSVGAGGPSREQYF TRBJ2-7 - TRBD2 TRBV2
TGTGCCAGCAGCTTAAGCCGGGCCACGAGCTACGAGCAGTACTTC CASSLSRATSYEQYF TRBJ2-7 - - TRBV7-9
TGTGCCAGCAGTTACGGGGTGGTGGGTGAAAAACTGTTTTTT CASSYGVVGEKLFF TRBJ1-4 - - TRBV6-6
TGTGCCAGCAGTTTATATATAAATCAGCCCCAGCATTTT CASSLYINQPQHF TRBJ1-5 - - TRBV27
TGTGCCAGCAGCGTAGTAGCGGCCACCTACGAGCAGTACTTC CASSVVAATYEQYF TRBJ2-7 - - TRBV9
TGTGCCACCAGCCCACAGGGCCACGAGCAGTACTTC CATSPQGHEQYF TRBJ2-7 once - TRBV15
TGCAGCGTTGAAATGACAGGGGGTCACTACAATGAGCAGTTCTTC CSVEMTGGHYNEQFF TRBJ2-1 - TRBD1 TRBV29-1
TGTGCCAGCAGTCCATCGGGGGGTCCCTCCTACGAGCAGTACTTC CASSPSGGPSYEQYF TRBJ2-7 - TRBD2 TRBV7-9
TGTGCCAGCAGCCGACCCGGGACTAGCCTCTACAATGAGCAGTTCTTC CASSRPGTSLYNEQFF TRBJ2-1 - TRBD2 TRBV4-2
TGTGCCAGCAGGGGCAGCGCTAACTATGGCTACACCTTC CASRGSANYGYTF TRBJ1-2 few - TRBV9
TGCGCCAGCAGCCAAGACAGGGTCGGTTACGAGCAGTACTTC CASSQDRVGYEQYF TRBJ2-7 once - TRBV4-3
TGTGCCACCAGCAGAGATAGCGGGACCAATCAGCCCCAGCATTTT CATSRDSGTNQPQHF TRBJ1-5 - - TRBV15
TGTGCCAGCAGTTTATCTGACCGGGGGCGGGAGACCCAGTACTTC CASSLSDRGRETQYF TRBJ2-5 - - TRBV28
TGTGCCAGCGTCAGGATACAGCCAGTATTATTGCCCCAGCATTTT CASVRIQPVLLPQHF TRBJ1-5 once - TRBV7-2
TGTGCCAGCAGCCCACGTGGGGGATCTAACTATGGCTACACCTTC CASSPRGGSNYGYTF TRBJ1-2 - - TRBV11-2
TGTGCCATCAGGGGGGACAGGGGCACTGAAGCTTTCTTT CAIRGDRGTEAFF TRBJ1-1 - TRBD1 TRBV6-6
TGTGCCAGCAGCTTAATACAGGGGAATGGCTACACCTTC CASSLIQGNGYTF TRBJ1-2 once TRBD1 TRBV13